Below are 4 T cell receptor beta chains sequenced from a single sample in a study of radiation and T cells in renal cell carcinoma. Profiling relied on immunoSEQ multiplex PCR, and the TCRdb table lists in-frame clones only, not all of them. The data hold about 8,900 clones, with approximately 69% observed a single time. Sample treatment: treatment-naive control, cytoreductive nephrectomy. This sample comprised tumor tissue, obtained from a patient whose treatment was nephrectomy without radiotherapy. The receptors were sampled from a man between 60 and 75 years old with renal cell carcinoma.

The chain joins TRBV5-1 to TRBJ2-5; TRBD1 is a possible D gene (6 bases). The CDR3 runs 15 residues. Looked up from germline, CDR1 is SGHRS and CDR2 is YFSETQ. Between the trimmed V and J ends, which lost 0 bases and 2 bases, there was a span of 11 bases. CDR3 sequence: CASSLATGQQETQYF. The CDR3 DNA reads TGCGCCAGCAGCTTGGCAACAGGGCAACAAGAGACCCAGTACTTC.

As DNA, the CDR3 is TGTGCCAGTAGCAAGGGGCAGGCGATCACAGATACGCAGTATTTT. This codes for CASSKGQAITDTQYF. V usage is TRBV19 and J usage is TRBJ2-3; the D gene is possibly TRBD1 (5 bases). The CDR3 loop spans 15 amino acids. The V end lost 6 bases, the J end lost 2 bases, and 15 bases lay between the germline ends. Per the germline V gene, CDR1 is LNHDA and CDR2 is SQIVND (reference sequence).

A few counts support this clone. This chain connects TRBV5-1 to TRBJ1-2; no clear D gene. Trimming pared 0 bases from V and 5 bases from J, leaving 5 bases between. The CDR3 totals 12 residues. From germline, CDR1 is SGHRS and CDR2 YFSETQ. In DNA, the CDR3 is TGCGCCAGCAGCTTGGACAGTTATGGCTACACCTTC. Residues: CASSLDSYGYTF.

The CDR3 sequence is CSVGQQETQYF. For the CDR3, the DNA is TGCAGCGTTGGTCAGCAAGAGACCCAGTACTTC. The genes are TRBV29-1 and TRBJ2-5, with D uncertain. The germline CDR1 and CDR2 sequences are SQVTM and ANQGSEA. The CDR3 totals 11 residues. V was pared by 4 bases and J by 2 bases, with 5 bases between.